This TCR beta chain comes out of a study of vaccination and CD4 T cells after COVID-19. Across the whole study: Six males and four females, two Hispanic, made up the convalescents. Overlapping spike peptides from SARS-CoV-2, HCoV-NL63, HCoV-OC43 and HCoV-229E served to stimulate the cells. As control conditions, cultures were given either a CEFX pool serving as positive control, an HIV-1 Nef pool, or no peptide at all.

The CDR3 extends over 19 amino acids. Germline CDR1 reads DFQATT; CDR2 reads SNEGSKA (reference sequence). V was pared by 1 base and J by 5 bases, with 20 bases of the junction left unmatched. The study sequenced cultured CD4+ T cell DNA using the Oncomine TCR Beta short-read assay. TCRdb analysed the PCR reads with MiXCR anew, one entry per CDR3 protein. Of roughly 12,000 distinct CDR3 sequences in the sample, about a third were seen once. Described treatment: roughly ten-day PBMC culture with coronavirus spike peptide pools or control peptides (ViraFEST assay). With roughly 10 ug/ml peptide pools and roughly 9.8 IU/ml IL-2, PBMCs were cultured at some 2.2 million per well. Comment on this clonotype: The target antigen is unknown.

The chain recombines TRBV20-1 with TRBJ2-3, with TRBD1 matching over 8 bases. Sequencing was performed on CD4+ T cells from blood, cultured in vitro, taken before SARS-CoV-2 vaccination. The TCR comes from a human donor who received a COVID-19 vaccine. The CDR3 nucleotides read TGCAGTGCTAGAGCCCCCCCAGGGGGCGGGCTGTATTCTGGAGATACGCAGTATTTT. Translated: CSARAPPGGGLYSGDTQYF.